Following are 2 T cell receptor beta chains from one sample sequenced in a study of control samples from healthy donors and cancer patients. Clones were read by immunoSEQ multiplex PCR, and TCRdb kept only the in-frame ones, dropping some. Of some 120,000 clones in the sample, over 75% were seen once. Sample: blood. These receptor sequences come from a man aged 50-59 years in good health.

The chain employs TRBV2 and TRBJ2-3, with 9 bases matching TRBD1. V lost 8 bases, J lost 5 bases, and 5 bases stayed unmatched. The CDR3 covers 13 residues. Germline CDR1 is SNHLY and CDR2 is FYNNEI. The CDR3 DNA reads TGTGCCAGCGCTCGGACAGGGGAAGATACGCAGTATTTT. This translates into CASARTGEDTQYF.

This clone was picked up a small number of times. The chain joins TRBV25-1 to TRBJ1-2; no definite D call. V was pared by 1 base and J by 7 bases, with 16 bases between. Germline CDR1 and CDR2: MGHDK and SYGVNS. The CDR3 runs to 15 residues. CDR3 sequence (DNA): TGTGCCAGCAGTGAATGGGAGGGCGCGGCACCTGGCTACACCTTC. Protein: CASSEWEGAAPGYTF.